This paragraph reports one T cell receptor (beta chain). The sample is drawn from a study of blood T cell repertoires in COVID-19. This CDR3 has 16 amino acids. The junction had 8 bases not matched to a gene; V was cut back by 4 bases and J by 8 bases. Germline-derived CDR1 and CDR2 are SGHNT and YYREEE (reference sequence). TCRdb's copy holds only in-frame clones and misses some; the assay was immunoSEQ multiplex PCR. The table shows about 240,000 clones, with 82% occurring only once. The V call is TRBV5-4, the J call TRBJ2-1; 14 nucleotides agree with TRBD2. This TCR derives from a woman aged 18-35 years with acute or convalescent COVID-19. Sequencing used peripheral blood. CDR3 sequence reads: CASSLQGTSGSHEQFF. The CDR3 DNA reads TGTGCCAGCAGCCTTCAAGGGACTAGCGGGAGTCATGAGCAGTTCTTC.